Given below is one T cell receptor (beta chain) in context. What it binds is unknown. The data originate from a study of graft-versus-host responses after intestinal transplantation. Looking at the study overall: Anti-thymocyte globulin induction was given to all recipients, followed by tacrolimus and steroids for about 3 years.

Method: immunoSEQ multiplex PCR; TCRdb's copy keeps in-frame clones and lacks some. The sample yields about 120,000 clones, 85% to 95% seen once. V was shortened by 3 bases and J by 8 bases, with 11 bases between the two germline ends. This CDR3 contains 13 residues. The germline V gene has CDR1 MNHNS and CDR2 SASEGT. This sequence joins TRBV6-1 and TRBJ2-1; no definite D call. The sample in question was unstimulated CD8+ T cells sorted from spleen or lymph node cells, obtained before intestinal transplant. The sequence was collected from a human donor who received an intestinal transplant. The CDR3 loop is CASSDAPGDEQFF. The CDR3 DNA follows: TGTGCCAGCAGTGACGCCCCCGGTGATGAGCAGTTCTTC.